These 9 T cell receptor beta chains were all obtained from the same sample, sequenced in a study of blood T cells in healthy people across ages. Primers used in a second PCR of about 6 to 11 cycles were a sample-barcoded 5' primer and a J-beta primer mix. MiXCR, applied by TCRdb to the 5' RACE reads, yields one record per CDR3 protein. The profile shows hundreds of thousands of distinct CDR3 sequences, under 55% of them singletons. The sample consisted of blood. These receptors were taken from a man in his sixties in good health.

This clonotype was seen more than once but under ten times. CDR3 region: CASSYAGGFNQPQHF. In DNA, the CDR3 is TGTGCCAGCAGCTATGCGGGAGGGTTCAATCAGCCCCAGCATTTT. This chain joins TRBV7-2 and TRBJ1-5, with unresolved D. Trimming removed 4 bases from V and 3 bases from J, with 13 bases in between. The germline gives CDR1 SGHTA, CDR2 FQGNSA. The CDR3 is 15 residues long.

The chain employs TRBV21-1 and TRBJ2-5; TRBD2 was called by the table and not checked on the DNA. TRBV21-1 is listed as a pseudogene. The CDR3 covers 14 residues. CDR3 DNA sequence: TGTGCCAGCAGCAGGCTTAGCGGGCAAGAGACCCAGTACTTC. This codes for CASSRLSGQETQYF.

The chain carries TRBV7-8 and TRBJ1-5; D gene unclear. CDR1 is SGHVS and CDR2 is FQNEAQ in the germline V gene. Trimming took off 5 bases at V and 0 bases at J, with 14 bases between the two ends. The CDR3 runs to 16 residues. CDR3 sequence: CASSPMASSSNQPQHF. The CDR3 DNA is TGTGCCAGCAGCCCCATGGCTAGTTCTAGCAATCAGCCCCAGCATTTT.

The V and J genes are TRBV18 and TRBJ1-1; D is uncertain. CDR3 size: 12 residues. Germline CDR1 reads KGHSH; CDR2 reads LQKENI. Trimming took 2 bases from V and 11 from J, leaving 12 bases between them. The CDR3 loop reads CASSPRYGYAFF. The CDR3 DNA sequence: TGTGCCAGCTCACCAAGGTACGGGTATGCTTTCTTT.

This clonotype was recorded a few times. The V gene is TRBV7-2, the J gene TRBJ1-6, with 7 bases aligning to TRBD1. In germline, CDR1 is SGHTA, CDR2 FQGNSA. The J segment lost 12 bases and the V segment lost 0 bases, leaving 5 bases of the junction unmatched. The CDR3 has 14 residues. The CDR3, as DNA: TGTGCCAGCAGCTTAGCGCCAGGGGGAAAACCCCTCCACTTT. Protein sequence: CASSLAPGGKPLHF.

This CDR3 reads CAISEVQQGQPQHF. Written as DNA, the CDR3 is TGTGCCATCAGTGAGGTCCAACAGGGGCAGCCCCAGCATTTT. This chain uses TRBV10-3 with TRBJ1-5; TRBD1 matches at 7 bases. The trim removed 2 bases at V and 7 bases at J, leaving 5 bases unmatched. Germline CDR1 reads ENHRY; CDR2 reads SYGVKD. There are 14 residues in the CDR3.

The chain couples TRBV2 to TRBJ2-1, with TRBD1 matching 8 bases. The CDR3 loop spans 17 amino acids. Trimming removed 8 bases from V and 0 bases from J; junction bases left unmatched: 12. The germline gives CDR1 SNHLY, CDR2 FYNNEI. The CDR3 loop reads CASGRRAGGFSYNEQFF. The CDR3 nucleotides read TGTGCCAGCGGTCGCCGGGCAGGGGGCTTCTCCTACAATGAGCAGTTCTTC.

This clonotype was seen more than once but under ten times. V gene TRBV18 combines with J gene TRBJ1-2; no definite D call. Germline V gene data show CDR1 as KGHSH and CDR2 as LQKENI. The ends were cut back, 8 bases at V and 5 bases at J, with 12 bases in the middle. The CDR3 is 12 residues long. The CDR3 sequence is CASAPEEYGYTF. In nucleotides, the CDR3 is TGTGCCAGCGCTCCGGAGGAATATGGCTACACCTTC. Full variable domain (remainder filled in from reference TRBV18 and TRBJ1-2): NAGVMQNPRHLVRRRGQEARLRCSPMKGHSHVYWYRQLPEEGLKFMVYLQKENIIDESGMPKERFSAEFPKEGPSILRIQQVVRGDSAAYFCASAPEEYGYTFGSGTRLTVV.

The CDR3 DNA sequence: TGTGCCAGCAGCTTAGGGGGACTAGCGGGGGCCGGGGGCAATGAGCAGTTCTTC. Encoded protein: CASSLGGLAGAGGNEQFF. The genes are TRBV7-2 and TRBJ2-1, with 14 nucleotides matching TRBD2. Germline CDR1 is SGHTA and CDR2 is FQGNSA. With 1 base clipped from V and 6 bases from J, the junction kept 8 bases outside the gene matches. The CDR3 spans 18 residues.